Below, 19 T cell receptor beta chains from the same sample are listed, as sequenced in a study of T cell clonality in common variable immunodeficiency. Sequencing used immunoSEQ multiplex PCR; TCRdb keeps in-frame clones, though not all of them. This repertoire holds some 80,000 clones, and none appear only once. Sequenced sample: peripheral blood mononuclear cells. The origin of the receptors is a person aged 18 to 75 in good health.

This clone was recorded many times. The DNA ends 3 residues before the CDR3 does, and the rest of the CDR3 is filled in from the germline J gene. Other DNA sequences in the same sample also yield this CDR3. The chain has TRBV7-3 and TRBJ2-5, with 9 bases identical to TRBD2. The V gene's germline CDR1 is SGHTA and CDR2 FQGTGA. With 1 base clipped from V and 5 bases from J, the junction kept 5 bases outside the gene matches. The CDR3 runs to 15 residues. Incomplete CDR3 DNA: TGTGCCAGCAGCTTAATAGCGGGAGTGGGGGAGACC. Its protein is CASSLIAGVGET. The CDR3 reads in full as CASSLIAGVGETQYF.

At least ten counts were recorded for this clone. Read coverage stops 3 residues before the CDR3 terminus; the germline J gene supplies the remainder. The V and J genes are TRBV28 and TRBJ1-5, with TRBD1 matching 7 bases. CDR3 size: 17 residues. Per the germline V gene, CDR1 is MDHEN and CDR2 is SYDVKM. V gave up 7 bases and J gave up 3 bases; unmatched junction bases: 15. CDR3 loop: CASILWRQGGDNQPQHF. The covered CDR3 bases are TGTGCCAGCATCTTATGGCGGCAGGGGGGAGACAATCAGCCC.

This clone was detected many times. CDR3 residues: CASKTGGNNQPQHF. CDR3 DNA (partial): TGTGCCAGCAAGACAGGGGGTAACAATCAGCCC. The chain carries TRBV2 and TRBJ1-5, with 9 bases matching TRBD1. The read ends 3 residues before the CDR3 terminus; that terminus is restored from the germline J gene. The CDR3 is 14 amino acids. The J segment lost 3 bases and the V segment lost 7 bases, leaving 4 bases of the junction unmatched. The V gene's germline CDR1 is SNHLY and CDR2 FYNNEI.

This clone was counted ten times or more. The read falls 3 residues short of the CDR3 end, and the missing part is taken from the germline J gene. The chain couples TRBV5-1 to TRBJ2-2, with unresolved D. CDR3 size: 15 residues. The V gene's germline CDR1 is SGHRS and CDR2 YFSETQ. V lost 1 base to trimming and J lost 0 bases, with 7 bases between them. CDR3 amino acids: CASSLKVSNTGELFF. CDR3 DNA (partial): TGCGCCAGCAGCTTGAAGGTCTCGAACACCGGGGAG. Full variable domain (missing parts from reference TRBV5-1 and TRBJ2-2): KAGVTQTPRYLIKTRGQQVTLSCSPISGHRSVSWYQQTPGQGLQFLFEYFSETQRNKGNFPGRFSGRQFSNSRSEMNVSTLELGDSALYLCASSLKVSNTGELFFGEGSRLTVL.

This clone was seen repeatedly, ten times or more. The read gets to within 3 residues of the CDR3 end, and the germline J gene fills in the rest. This chain uses TRBV11-2 with TRBJ2-1; 9 positions agree with TRBD2. This CDR3 comprises 15 residues. Germline V gives CDR1 SGHAT, CDR2 FQNNGV. V trimming: 4 bases; J trimming: 9 bases; junction bases outside the gene matches: 10. CDR3 amino acids: CASSSLAGGGGEQFF. The DNA read from the CDR3 is TGTGCCAGCAGCTCCCTCGCGGGAGGGGGAGGTGAG.

This clone was recorded many times. The CDR3 end is not reached by the read, which stops 3 residues before it; the germline J gene fills it in. V gene TRBV19 combines with J gene TRBJ2-4; TRBD2 is a possible D gene (6 bases). CDR1 is LNHDA, CDR2 SQIVND, per germline (reference sequence). The CDR3 totals 16 residues. The ends were cut back, 2 bases at V and 2 bases at J, with 13 bases in the middle. The CDR3 sequence is CASSISAGTSKNIQYF. The CDR3 bases that were read are TGTGCCAGTAGTATATCAGCAGGGACTTCCAAAAACATT.

In the case of this clone: From the germline J gene comes the end of the CDR3, since the read stops 3 residues before it. V and J are TRBV7-8 and TRBJ1-5; D possibly corresponds to TRBD1 (6 bases). V dropped 1 base and J dropped 3 bases, with 19 bases sitting between them. CDR3 length: 18 residues. Germline-derived CDR1 and CDR2 are SGHVS and FQNEAQ. Here the CDR3 reads CASSLVRGGGSANQPQHF. The part of the CDR3 DNA that was read is TGTGCCAGCAGCTTAGTCAGGGGCGGAGGGTCAGCCAATCAGCCC.

Many counts were recorded for this clone. From the germline J gene comes the end of the CDR3, since the read stops 3 residues before it. The chain couples TRBV7-2 to TRBJ1-5; no firm D call. The CDR3 has 12 amino acids. V lost 4 bases to trimming and J lost 5 bases, with 6 bases between them. Looked up from germline, CDR1 is SGHTA and CDR2 is FQGNSA. The sequenced CDR3 bases are TGTGCCAGCAGCTCCCTCGATCAGCCC. Its protein is CASSSLDQP. The full CDR3 sequence reads CASSSLDQPQHF.

Ten or more counts support this clone. The read gets to within 3 residues of the CDR3 end, and the germline J gene fills in the rest. The chain couples TRBV5-6 to TRBJ2-5, with unresolved D. Germline CDR1 SGHDT, CDR2 YYEEEE. This CDR3 is 13 amino acids long. Deletions cut 4 bases from V and 1 base from J, with 8 bases between. The CDR3 protein is CASSLGIQETQYF. The part of the CDR3 DNA that was read is TGTGCCAGCAGCCTGGGTATCCAAGAGACC.

This clone was detected many times. The CDR3 is cut off 3 residues early in the read; its end comes from the germline J gene. The rearrangement joins TRBV7-2 to TRBJ1-1; D is perhaps TRBD1 (6 bases). Germline loops: CDR1 SGHTA, CDR2 FQGNSA. V was clipped by 5 bases and J by 5 bases, with 18 bases between them. This CDR3 has 15 residues. CDR3 bases read: TGTGCCAGCAGCCTCAGACAGGCAGGTCGAACTGAA. This encodes CASSLRQAGRTE. The whole CDR3 protein is CASSLRQAGRTEAFF. Filled out from reference TRBV7-2 and TRBJ1-1, the complete variable domain reads GAGVSQSPSNKVTEKGKDVELRCDPISGHTALYWYRQSLGQGLEFLIYFQGNSAPDKSGLPSDRFSAERTGGSVSTLTIQRTQQEDSAVYLCASSLRQAGRTEAFFGQGTRLTVV.

This clone was seen repeatedly, ten times or more. The sequenced fragment ends 3 residues before the CDR3 boundary, so the rest is inferred from the germline J gene. The chain combines TRBV7-3 with TRBJ2-1; 14 bases agree with TRBD2. Germline lookup yields CDR1 SGHTA and CDR2 FQGTGA. CDR3 length: 15 amino acids. V shed 2 bases and J 6 bases; nucleotides not matched to a gene: 0. CDR3 sequence reads: CASSLGTSGSNEQFF. The CDR3 DNA, read in part, is TGTGCCAGCAGCTTAGGGACTAGCGGGAGCAATGAG.

This clone was found many times. With the read ending 3 residues before the CDR3 end, the germline J gene is used to fill in that end. The chain links TRBV2 to TRBJ2-2, with 7 bases that match TRBD2. After removal of 8 bases from V and 1 base from J, the junction contained 13 bases not matched to a gene. Germline assignment: CDR1 SNHLY and CDR2 FYNNEI. The CDR3 length is 17 residues. The sequenced CDR3 bases are TGTGCCAGCTCTAGCGGCCCTAGGGGCCAGAACACCGGGGAG. Translated: CASSSGPRGQNTGE. The full CDR3 protein is CASSSGPRGQNTGELFF.

This clone occurred many times. The read halts 3 residues ahead of the CDR3 end, with the missing end drawn from the germline J gene. The rearrangement joins TRBV20-1 to TRBJ2-2; 7 positions agree with TRBD1. The CDR3 runs 13 residues. CDR1 and CDR2 from the germline V gene are DFQATT and SNEGSKA (reference sequence). The CDR3 loop reads CSASTGEFSPLFF. The part of the CDR3 DNA that was read is TGCAGTGCTAGTACAGGGGAGTTTTCACCG.

This clone was counted at least ten times. The CDR3 end is not reached by the read, which stops 3 residues before it; the germline J gene fills it in. This sequence joins TRBV20-1 and TRBJ2-1; perhaps TRBD2 as D (6 bases). V was shortened by 5 bases and J by 0 bases, with 14 bases between the two germline ends. CDR3 length: 15 residues. CDR1 DFQATT and CDR2 SNEGSKA come from the germline V gene (reference sequence). The CDR3 DNA, read in part, is TGCAGTGCTTCAATAGCGGTAAGCTCCTACAATGAG. This sequence encodes CSASIAVSSYNE. The whole CDR3 region reads CSASIAVSSYNEQFF.

This clone occurred many times. The read halts 3 residues ahead of the CDR3 end, with the missing end drawn from the germline J gene. The chain employs TRBV5-1 and TRBJ2-1; the D gene could be TRBD1 or TRBD2 (5 bases each). This CDR3 region has 15 residues. Germline CDR1 reads SGHRS; CDR2 reads YFSETQ. V dropped 4 bases and J dropped 9 bases, with 20 bases sitting between them. The sequenced part of the CDR3 DNA is TGCGCCAGCAGCGGACACGGAGGCCTCGAGGGTGAG. Its translation: CASSGHGGLEGE. The CDR3 as a whole reads CASSGHGGLEGEQFF. Drawing the rest from reference TRBV5-1 and TRBJ2-1, the complete variable domain is KAGVTQTPRYLIKTRGQQVTLSCSPISGHRSVSWYQQTPGQGLQFLFEYFSETQRNKGNFPGRFSGRQFSNSRSEMNVSTLELGDSALYLCASSGHGGLEGEQFFGPGTRLTVL.

There are many counts of this clone. The read halts 3 residues ahead of the CDR3 end, with the missing end drawn from the germline J gene. The chain recombines TRBV7-2 with TRBJ2-5; D is possibly TRBD2 (5 bases). Trimming removed 5 bases from V and 5 bases from J, with 18 bases in between. The CDR3 consists of 15 residues. Germline loops: CDR1 SGHTA, CDR2 FQGNSA. CDR3 DNA (partial): TGTGCCAGCAGCCCTGGGAGCCTCGGCGGGGAGACC. Translation: CASSPGSLGGET. In full, the CDR3 is CASSPGSLGGETQYF. The full variable domain, rest sourced from reference TRBV7-2 and TRBJ2-5, is GAGVSQSPSNKVTEKGKDVELRCDPISGHTALYWYRQSLGQGLEFLIYFQGNSAPDKSGLPSDRFSAERTGGSVSTLTIQRTQQEDSAVYLCASSPGSLGGETQYFGPGTRLLVL.

This clone was seen many times. The read finishes 3 residues shy of the CDR3 end, and the germline J gene is used to complete it. The rearrangement uses TRBV20-1 and TRBJ1-2; D possibly corresponds to TRBD1 (5 bases). From germline, CDR1 is DFQATT and CDR2 SNEGSKA (reference sequence). This CDR3 comprises 17 residues. The covered CDR3 bases are TGCAGTGCTAGAGATCCGGCAGGGAACGGTTATGCGGGGGGC. The encoded protein is CSARDPAGNGYAGG. The entire CDR3 protein is CSARDPAGNGYAGGYTF.

This clone has ten or more counts. Here the CDR3 reads CASSPTSSVYTQYF. CDR3 DNA, as far as it was read: TGTGCCAGCTCACCTACATCTAGCGTTTATACG. V gene TRBV18 combines with J gene TRBJ2-3, with D possibly matching TRBD2 (6 bases). The read ends 3 residues before the CDR3 terminus; that terminus is restored from the germline J gene. Deletions cut 3 bases from V and 7 bases from J, with 14 bases between. The CDR3 extends over 14 amino acids. CDR1 is KGHSH, CDR2 LQKENI, per germline.

This clone showed up many times. The CDR3 end is not reached by the read, which stops 3 residues before it; the germline J gene fills it in. This chain connects TRBV10-3 to TRBJ1-5, with 7 positions matching TRBD1. The CDR3 runs to 13 residues. Germline V lookup: CDR1 ENHRY, CDR2 SYGVKD. V trimming: 11 bases; J trimming: 5 bases; junction bases outside the gene matches: 9. The DNA read from the CDR3 is TGTGCCGCACGAGACAGGGCGTATCAGCCC. This encodes CAARDRAYQP. The entire CDR3 reads CAARDRAYQPQHF.